The 6 T cell receptor beta chains below come from one sample, sequenced in a study of beta chain features in type 1 diabetes. The entirety of the isolated RNA underwent reverse transcription, so expressed TCRB transcripts were sequenced. Clones were read by immunoSEQ multiplex PCR, and TCRdb kept only the in-frame ones, dropping some. Of around 250,000 clones in the sample, approximately 25% are singletons; the top ten hold 0.012%. Study-wide results and limits: Among all four CD4+ subsets, Type 1 diabetes patients had TCRB CDR3s that were moderately but significantly shorter.

These receptors' antigens are unknown. Sequenced input: naive CD4+ T cells from blood. These receptors came from a woman aged 25 to 45 with type 1 diabetes.

This chain links TRBV4-1 with TRBJ2-1; 8 bases are shared with TRBD2. Germline values: CDR1 MGHRA, CDR2 YSYEKL. V lost 5 bases to trimming and J lost 4 bases; unmatched junction nucleotides: 7. This CDR3 contains 15 residues. CDR3 amino acids: CASSEALAVYNEQFF. CDR3 nucleotides: TGCGCCAGCAGCGAGGCACTAGCGGTATACAATGAGCAGTTCTTC.

The rearrangement links TRBV29-1 to TRBJ1-2; 7 bases match TRBD1. CDR3 length: 11 amino acids. The trim removed 5 bases at V and 8 bases at J, leaving 5 bases unmatched. In germline, CDR1 is SQVTM, CDR2 ANQGSEA. Here the CDR3 DNA reads TGCAGCGTTTCTAGGGGGCAGGGCTACACCTTC. As protein: CSVSRGQGYTF. Together with reference TRBV29-1 and TRBJ1-2, the CDR3 gives the full variable domain: SAVISQKPSRDICQRGTSLTIQCQVDSQVTMMFWYRQQPGQSLTLIATANQGSEATYESGFVIDKFPISRPNLTFSTLTVSNMSPEDSSIYLCSVSRGQGYTFGSGTRLTVV.

This clone was counted a few times. The chain joins TRBV7-9 to TRBJ2-1; tentative D call: TRBD2 (5 bases). The V end was cut by 1 base, the J end by 9 bases, with 7 bases between. The CDR3 contains 12 residues. CDR1 is SEHNR and CDR2 is FQNEAQ in the germline V gene (reference sequence). The CDR3 is CASSLELGEQFF. CDR3 DNA: TGTGCCAGCAGCTTAGAACTAGGTGAGCAGTTCTTC.

This sequence joins TRBV18 and TRBJ1-1; 7 bases line up with TRBD1. In germline, CDR1 is KGHSH, CDR2 LQKENI. V dropped 1 base and J dropped 3; count of bases not matched to a gene: 2. The CDR3 runs to 14 residues. The CDR3 loop is CASSPQDRYTEAFF. The CDR3 region has the DNA TGTGCCAGCTCACCACAGGACAGGTACACTGAAGCTTTCTTT.

J is TRBJ2-5 and V is TRBV29-1; 8 bases align to TRBD1. Germline V lookup: CDR1 SQVTM, CDR2 ANQGSEA. J gave up 3 bases and V 7 bases, and 4 bases lay outside the gene matches. The CDR3 spans 12 residues. The CDR3 region has the DNA TGCAGCGAACTGACAGGGGAAGAGACCCAGTACTTC. It specifies CSELTGEETQYF.

The chain employs TRBV19 and TRBJ2-7; the match to TRBD1 covers 10 bases. The CDR3 extends over 14 amino acids. V lost 6 bases and J lost 7; bases outside the gene matches: 9. The germline V gene encodes CDR1 LNHDA and CDR2 SQIVND (reference sequence). Here the CDR3 reads CASSPGQGIGEQYF. The CDR3 DNA reads as TGTGCCAGTAGCCCGGGACAGGGGATTGGGGAGCAGTACTTC.